These 27 T cell receptor beta chains originate from one sample sequenced in a study of blood T cell repertoires in COVID-19. Sequenced by immunoSEQ multiplex PCR; TCRdb stores in-frame clones only, minus some. The data show about 440,000 clones, around 88% seen once. The sequenced material came from peripheral blood. The receptors come from a woman in her 30s with acute or convalescent COVID-19.

The rearrangement links TRBV11-2 to TRBJ1-2; D uncertain. V shed 0 bases and J shed 6 bases, with 17 bases lying between them. CDR1 is SGHAT, CDR2 FQNNGV, per germline. This CDR3 has 16 residues. The CDR3 DNA follows: TGTGCCAGCAGCTTAGATTTGCCGGGCGCGGGTGATGGCTACACCTTC. The encoded protein is CASSLDLPGAGDGYTF.

The V call is TRBV12-3 or TRBV12-4, the J call TRBJ1-5, with D uncertain. V was shortened by 9 bases and J by 2 bases, with 8 bases between the two germline ends. This CDR3 comprises 12 residues. CDR3 sequence: CASTYGNQPQHF. CDR3 DNA: TGTGCCAGTACTTATGGCAATCAGCCCCAGCATTTT.

The table lists this clone with many counts. J is TRBJ1-1 and V is TRBV4-1, with 7 nucleotides matching TRBD1. This CDR3 has 16 amino acids. V trimming: 2 bases; J trimming: 5 bases; junction bases outside the gene matches: 11. Germline CDR1 MGHRA, CDR2 YSYEKL. The CDR3 DNA follows: TGCGCCAGCAGCCAACTATCACCGGGACAGTCTACTGAAGCTTTCTTT. This translates into CASSQLSPGQSTEAFF.

V usage is TRBV9 and J usage is TRBJ2-3, with unresolved D. This CDR3 has 14 residues. CDR1 and CDR2 (germline): SGDLS, YYNGEE. Deletions cut 0 bases from V and 2 bases from J, with 7 bases between. CDR3 protein: CASSVVDHTDTQYF. The CDR3, as DNA: TGTGCCAGCAGCGTAGTAGATCACACAGATACGCAGTATTTT.

In this sample, this clone turned up a few times. The chain has TRBV28 and TRBJ2-3; 9 positions agree with TRBD2. The CDR3 loop spans 14 amino acids. V trimming: 6 bases; J trimming: 2 bases; junction bases outside the gene matches: 3. Looked up from germline, CDR1 is MDHEN and CDR2 is SYDVKM. DNA of the CDR3: TGTGCCAGCAGGCTAGCGGGGAACACAGATACGCAGTATTTT. Amino acid sequence: CASRLAGNTDTQYF.

The chain joins TRBV18 to TRBJ2-3; TRBD2 agrees at 7 bases. Germline lookup yields CDR1 KGHSH and CDR2 LQKENI. This CDR3 comprises 16 residues. V dropped 4 bases and J dropped 0; count of bases not matched to a gene: 7. The CDR3 region is CASSLEGRGSTDTQYF. CDR3 DNA sequence: TGTGCCAGCTCACTCGAGGGGCGGGGGAGCACAGATACGCAGTATTTT.

This clone was counted once. The V gene is TRBV3-1 (or the pseudogene TRBV3-2), the J gene TRBJ2-5; D might be TRBD2 (6 bases). V was shortened by 1 base and J by 13 bases, with 10 bases between the two germline ends. Germline assignment: CDR1 LGHDT and CDR2 YNNKEL (reference sequence). The CDR3 is 11 residues long. The CDR3 DNA sequence: TGTGCCAGCAGCCAAGGCCGGGGAGGGTACTTC. Its protein is CASSQGRGGYF.

V is TRBV20-1 and J is TRBJ1-2; D gene uncertain. Trimming took 3 bases from V and 4 from J, leaving 9 bases between them. Per germline, CDR1 DFQATT and CDR2 SNEGSKA (reference sequence). CDR3 length: 12 amino acids. The CDR3 DNA sequence: TGCAGTGCTAGTGTGTCTTCCTATGGCTACACCTTC. Amino acid sequence: CSASVSSYGYTF.

CDR3 residues: CAWSAQGYGYTF. CDR3 DNA sequence: TGTGCCTGGAGTGCACAGGGTTATGGCTACACCTTC. This chain uses TRBV30 with TRBJ1-2; TRBD1 is a possible D gene (6 bases). Trimming took 1 base from V and 5 from J, leaving 8 bases between them. CDR1 and CDR2 (germline): GTSNPN, SVGIG (reference sequence). The CDR3 spans 12 residues.

This clone was counted a few times. This rearrangement joins TRBV4-1 to TRBJ2-3; D is perhaps TRBD2 (6 bases). Trimming left V 3 bases short and J 4 bases short, with 17 bases between. This CDR3 comprises 16 residues. Germline CDR1 and CDR2: MGHRA and YSYEKL. The CDR3 nucleotides read TGCGCCAGCAGCCACGCAGAGGGACTTCCACCAGATACGCAGTATTTT. This encodes CASSHAEGLPPDTQYF.

The chain couples TRBV3-1 (or the pseudogene TRBV3-2) to TRBJ2-5, with D tentatively TRBD2 (5 bases). CDR3 size: 15 residues. CDR1 is LGHDT, CDR2 YNNKEL, per germline (reference sequence). V was clipped by 4 bases and J by 5 bases, with 17 bases between them. The chain's CDR3 is CASSRRDITPETQYF. For the CDR3, the DNA is TGTGCCAGCAGCCGCCGGGATATAACTCCGGAGACCCAGTACTTC.

The V call is TRBV6-5, the J call TRBJ2-5, with a tentative D call TRBD2 (5 bases). V was pared by 6 bases and J by 4 bases, with 12 bases between. The CDR3 totals 13 residues. Germline lookup yields CDR1 MNHEY and CDR2 SVGAGI. As DNA, the CDR3 is TGTGCCAGCAGACTGGACTGGCGAGAGACCCAGTACTTC. This sequence encodes CASRLDWRETQYF.

The CDR3 sequence: CASSPIQVNTEAFF. As DNA, the CDR3 is TGTGCCAGCAGTCCTATTCAGGTGAACACTGAAGCTTTCTTT. The rearrangement joins TRBV28 to TRBJ1-1; D remains ambiguous. V was trimmed by 5 bases and J by 0 bases, leaving 10 bases between them. The CDR3 covers 14 residues. From germline, CDR1 is MDHEN and CDR2 SYDVKM.

The rearrangement uses TRBV5-6 and TRBJ1-6; maybe TRBD1 (5 bases). The CDR3 is made up of 18 amino acids. Germline V gene lookup returns CDR1 SGHDT and CDR2 YYEEEE. Trimming took off 1 base at V and 1 base at J, with 15 bases between the two ends. The CDR3 protein is CASSLRFGALSYNSPLHF. The CDR3 nucleotides read TGTGCCAGCAGCTTGCGGTTTGGGGCGTTGTCCTATAATTCACCCCTCCACTTT.

J is TRBJ2-7 and V is TRBV7-9, with D perhaps TRBD2 (5 bases). Trimming took 3 bases from V and 6 from J, leaving 9 bases between them. The CDR3 runs 12 residues. The germline gives CDR1 SEHNR, CDR2 FQNEAQ (reference sequence). As DNA, the CDR3 is TGTGCCAGCAGCTTGGAGGCCACCGAGCAGTACTTC. As protein: CASSLEATEQYF.

This sequence joins TRBV5-1 and TRBJ1-1; 8 bases agree with TRBD1. J gave up 9 bases and V 0 bases, and 4 bases lay outside the gene matches. CDR3 length: 13 amino acids. Germline V gene lookup returns CDR1 SGHRS and CDR2 YFSETQ. The CDR3 here is CASSLDRGAKAFF. Here the CDR3 DNA reads TGCGCCAGCAGCTTGGACAGGGGGGCTAAAGCTTTCTTT.

The chain employs TRBV27 and TRBJ2-7, with D hard to call. Germline V gene lookup returns CDR1 MNHEY and CDR2 SMNVEV (reference sequence). The CDR3 covers 15 residues. Trimming stripped 4 bases from V and 0 bases from J, with 13 bases between. The CDR3 region is CASSSTLQSSYEQYF. The CDR3 nucleotides are TGTGCCAGCAGTTCTACCCTACAGAGCTCCTACGAGCAGTACTTC.

The rearrangement joins TRBV5-6 to TRBJ1-1, with D possibly TRBD1 on 5 matching bases. The length of the CDR3 is 14 residues. Looked up from germline, CDR1 is SGHDT and CDR2 is YYEEEE. The V end lost 4 bases, the J end lost 1 base, and 11 bases lay between the germline ends. Here the CDR3 reads CASSRTLSNTEAFF. CDR3 DNA: TGTGCCAGCAGCCGGACACTATCGAACACTGAAGCTTTCTTT.

The sample holds a few counts of this clone. This sequence joins TRBV6-5 and TRBJ1-3; 9 bases are a match to TRBD1. CDR3 length: 15 amino acids. From germline, CDR1 is MNHEY and CDR2 SVGAGI. Here the CDR3 DNA reads TGTGCTACTAGAAGGACAGGGGATACTGGAAACACCATATATTTT. This sequence encodes CATRRTGDTGNTIYF.

This clone was observed a single time. The DNA for the CDR3 is TGTGCCAGCAGCCAACCAAGGAGGGCTTCCTATAATTCACCCCTCCACTTT. Translated, it gives CASSQPRRASYNSPLHF. The chain combines TRBV5-8 with TRBJ1-6; D is unresolved. CDR1 SGHTS and CDR2 YDEGEE come from the germline V gene. Trimming removed 4 bases from V and 1 base from J, with 15 bases in between. This CDR3 has 17 residues.

The rearrangement joins TRBV5-6 to TRBJ1-1, with a tentative D call TRBD1 (5 bases). Germline V lookup: CDR1 SGHDT, CDR2 YYEEEE. V was cut by 4 bases and J by 4 bases, with 17 bases left in between. The CDR3 contains 15 residues. The CDR3 DNA reads as TGTGCCAGCAGCCACTCCCGTCTGGGGGGCACTGAAGCTTTCTTT. Protein sequence: CASSHSRLGGTEAFF. Full variable domain (outside the CDR3, taken from reference TRBV5-6 and TRBJ1-1): DAGVTQSPTHLIKTRGQQVTLRCSPKSGHDTVSWYQQALGQGPQFIFQYYEEEERQRGNFPDRFSGHQFPNYSSELNVNALLLGDSALYLCASSHSRLGGTEAFFGQGTRLTVV.

This chain links TRBV5-4 with TRBJ1-2; TRBD1 might be the D (5 bases). V dropped 5 bases and J dropped 7 bases, with 24 bases sitting between them. CDR1 and CDR2 from the germline V gene are SGHNT and YYREEE (reference sequence). This CDR3 has 16 residues. The CDR3 reads CASRWEGWGYLGGYTF. CDR3 bases: TGTGCCAGCAGATGGGAGGGTTGGGGCTATTTGGGTGGCTACACCTTC. Full variable domain (rest looked up from reference TRBV5-4 and TRBJ1-2): ETGVTQSPTHLIKTRGQQVTLRCSSQSGHNTVSWYQQALGQGPQFIFQYYREEENGRGNFPPRFSGLQFPNYSSELNVNALELDDSALYLCASRWEGWGYLGGYTFGSGTRLTVV.

The V gene is TRBV6-5, the J gene TRBJ1-6, with D maybe TRBD1 (5 bases). V was clipped by 3 bases and J by 10 bases, with 19 bases between them. CDR1 is MNHEY and CDR2 is SVGAGI in the germline V gene. This CDR3 has 16 amino acids. CDR3 loop: CASSYSSVAGRSPLHF. CDR3 in DNA: TGTGCCAGCAGTTATAGTTCCGTGGCAGGGCGGTCACCCCTCCACTTT.

This clone was observed once. J is TRBJ1-2 and V is TRBV5-4; D ambiguous. V was clipped by 4 bases and J by 3 bases, with 13 bases between them. Germline values: CDR1 SGHNT, CDR2 YYREEE (reference sequence). This CDR3 contains 14 residues. This CDR3 is CASSENIQDYGYTF. In DNA, the CDR3 is TGTGCCAGCAGCGAGAACATCCAGGACTATGGCTACACCTTC.

The DNA of the CDR3 is TGCGCCAGCAGCTCGGCCCGGACAGAGTCCGCTGAAGCTTTCTTT. Translation: CASSSARTESAEAFF. This sequence joins TRBV5-1 and TRBJ1-1; tentatively, D is TRBD1 (6 bases). The germline V gene has CDR1 SGHRS and CDR2 YFSETQ. The CDR3 has 15 residues. V lost 3 bases, J lost 6 bases, and 18 bases lay in between.

This clone was seen just once. J is TRBJ1-3 and V is TRBV30; D ambiguous. This CDR3 is 11 amino acids long. Looked up from germline, CDR1 is GTSNPN and CDR2 is SVGIG (reference sequence). Between the trimmed V and J ends, which lost 2 bases and 14 bases, there was a span of 13 bases. The CDR3 nucleotides read TGTGCCTGGAGTCCGAGCCAGCGGGTATATTTT. Its translation is CAWSPSQRVYF.

This chain links TRBV5-1 with TRBJ1-2, with a possible D match to TRBD1 (6 bases). V dropped 2 bases and J dropped 5 bases, with 13 bases sitting between them. This CDR3 region has 14 residues. Germline V gene lookup returns CDR1 SGHRS and CDR2 YFSETQ. The CDR3: CASSLDDRRYGYTF. For the CDR3, the DNA is TGCGCCAGCAGCTTAGATGACAGGAGGTATGGCTACACCTTC.